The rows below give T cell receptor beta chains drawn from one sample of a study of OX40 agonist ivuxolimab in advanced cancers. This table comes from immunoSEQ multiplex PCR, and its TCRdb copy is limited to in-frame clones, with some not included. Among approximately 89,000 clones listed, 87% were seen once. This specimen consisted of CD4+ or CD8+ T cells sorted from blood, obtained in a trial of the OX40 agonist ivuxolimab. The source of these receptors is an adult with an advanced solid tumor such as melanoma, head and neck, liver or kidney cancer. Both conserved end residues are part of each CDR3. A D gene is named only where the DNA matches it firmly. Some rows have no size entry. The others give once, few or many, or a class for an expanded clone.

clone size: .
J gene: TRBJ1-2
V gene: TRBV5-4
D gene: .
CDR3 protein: CASSLGRGPYGYTF
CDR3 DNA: TGTGCCAGCAGCTTGGGTAGGGGACCCTATGGCTACACCTTC

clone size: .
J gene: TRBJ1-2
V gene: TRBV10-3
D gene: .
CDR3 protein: CAISESLEAGYGYTF
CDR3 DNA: TGTGCCATCAGTGAAAGTCTGGAGGCGGGGTATGGCTACACCTTC

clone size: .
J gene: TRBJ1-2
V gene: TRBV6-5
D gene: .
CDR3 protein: CASRQGGYGYTF
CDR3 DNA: TGTGCCAGCAGACAGGGAGGCTATGGCTACACCTTC

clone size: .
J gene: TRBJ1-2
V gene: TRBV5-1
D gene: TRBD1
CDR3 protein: CASSFLNQRGGGAGGGYTF
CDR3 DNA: TGCGCCAGCAGCTTTCTTAACCAACGCGGAGGGGGCGCCGGAGGTGGCTACACCTTC

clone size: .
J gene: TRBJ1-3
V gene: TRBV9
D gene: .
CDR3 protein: CASSDQKQGNTIYF
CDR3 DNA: TGTGCCAGCAGCGATCAGAAACAAGGAAACACCATATATTTT

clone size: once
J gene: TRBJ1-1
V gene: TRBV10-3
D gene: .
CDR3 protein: CATVEGHSNTEAFF
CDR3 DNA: TGTGCCACCGTAGAGGGACATTCGAACACTGAAGCTTTCTTT

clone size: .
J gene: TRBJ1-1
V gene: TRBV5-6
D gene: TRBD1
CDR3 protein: CASSLVGQGSNTEAFF
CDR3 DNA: TGTGCCAGCAGCTTGGTCGGACAGGGGTCTAACACTGAAGCTTTCTTT

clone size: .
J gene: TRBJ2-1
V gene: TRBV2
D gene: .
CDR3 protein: CASSPRAGRYNEQFF
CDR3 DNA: TGTGCCAGCAGCCCGCGGGCAGGGCGCTACAATGAGCAGTTCTTC

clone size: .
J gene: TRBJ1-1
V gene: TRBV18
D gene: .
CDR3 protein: CASSPLGGTEAFF
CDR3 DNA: TGTGCCAGCTCACCCTTGGGAGGCACTGAAGCTTTCTTT

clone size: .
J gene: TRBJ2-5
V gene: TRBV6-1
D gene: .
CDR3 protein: CASSEGGLETQYF
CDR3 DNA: TGTGCCAGCAGTGAGGGGGGATTAGAGACCCAGTACTTC

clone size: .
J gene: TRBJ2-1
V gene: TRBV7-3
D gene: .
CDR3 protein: CASSPTHGRYNEQFF
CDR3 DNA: TGTGCCAGCAGCCCCACCCACGGACGTTACAATGAGCAGTTCTTC

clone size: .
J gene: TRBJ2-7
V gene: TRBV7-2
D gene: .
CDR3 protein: CASSLPLVGGREQYF
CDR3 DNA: TGTGCCAGCAGCTTACCTCTAGTGGGGGGAAGGGAGCAGTACTTC

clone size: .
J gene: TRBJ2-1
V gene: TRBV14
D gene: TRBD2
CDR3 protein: CASSQEAGGYNEQFF
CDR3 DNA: TGTGCCAGCAGCCAAGAAGCGGGGGGCTACAATGAGCAGTTCTTC

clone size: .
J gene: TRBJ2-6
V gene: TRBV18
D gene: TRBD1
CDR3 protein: CASSRQGATGANVLTF
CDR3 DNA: TGTGCCAGCTCACGCCAGGGGGCGACAGGGGCCAACGTCCTGACTTTC

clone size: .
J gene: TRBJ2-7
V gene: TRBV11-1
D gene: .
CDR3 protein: CASSPGVAYEQYF
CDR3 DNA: TGTGCCAGCAGCCCCGGCGTTGCGTACGAGCAGTACTTC

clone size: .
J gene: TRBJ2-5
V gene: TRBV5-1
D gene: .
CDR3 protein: CASSGIQGGRETQYF
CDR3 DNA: TGCGCCAGCAGCGGAATTCAGGGGGGTCGGGAGACCCAGTACTTC

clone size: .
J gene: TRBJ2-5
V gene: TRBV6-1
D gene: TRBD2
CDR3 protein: CASRSSHGGGETQYF
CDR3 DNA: TGTGCCAGCAGATCCTCCCATGGGGGGGGAGAGACCCAGTACTTC

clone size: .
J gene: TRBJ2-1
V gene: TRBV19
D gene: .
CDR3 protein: CASSGKTGGGYYNEQFF
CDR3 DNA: TGTGCCAGTAGTGGCAAGACAGGTGGCGGCTACTACAATGAGCAGTTCTTC

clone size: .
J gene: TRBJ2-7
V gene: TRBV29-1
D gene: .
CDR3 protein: CSVDTGAYEQYF
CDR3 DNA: TGCAGCGTTGATACCGGAGCCTACGAGCAGTACTTC

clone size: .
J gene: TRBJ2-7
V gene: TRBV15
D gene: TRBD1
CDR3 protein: CATSDPWTGAGDEQYF
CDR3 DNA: TGTGCCACCAGCGATCCGTGGACAGGGGCCGGGGACGAGCAGTACTTC

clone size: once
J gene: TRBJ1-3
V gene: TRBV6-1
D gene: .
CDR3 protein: CASSGRDTFSGNTIYF
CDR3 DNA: TGTGCCAGCAGTGGCCGGGACACCTTCTCTGGAAACACCATATATTTT

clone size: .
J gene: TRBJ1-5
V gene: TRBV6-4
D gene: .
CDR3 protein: CASSSGGNQPQHF
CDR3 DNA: TGTGCCAGCAGTTCGGGCGGCAATCAGCCCCAGCATTTT

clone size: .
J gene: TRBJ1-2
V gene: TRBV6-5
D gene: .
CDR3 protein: CASRRDTNYGYTF
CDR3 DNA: TGTGCCAGCAGGCGAGATACCAACTATGGCTACACCTTC

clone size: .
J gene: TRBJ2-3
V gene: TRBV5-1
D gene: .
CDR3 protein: CASSLARTDTQYF
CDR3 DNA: TGCGCCAGCAGCTTGGCTCGTACAGATACGCAGTATTTT

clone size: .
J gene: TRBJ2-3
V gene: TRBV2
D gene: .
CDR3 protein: CASTWQWDSDTQYF
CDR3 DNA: TGTGCCAGCACGTGGCAGTGGGACTCAGATACGCAGTATTTT

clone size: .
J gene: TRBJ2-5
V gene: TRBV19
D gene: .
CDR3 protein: CASSPTLTGETQYF
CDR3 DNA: TGTGCCAGTAGTCCGACCTTAACCGGGGAGACCCAGTACTTC

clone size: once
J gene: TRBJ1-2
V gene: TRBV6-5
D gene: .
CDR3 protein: CASSYQYPQGKGYTF
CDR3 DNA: TGTGCCAGCAGTTACCAATACCCCCAGGGCAAAGGCTACACCTTC

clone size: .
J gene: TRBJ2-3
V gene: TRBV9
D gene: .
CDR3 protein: CASSVERGDTQYF
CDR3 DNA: TGTGCCAGCAGCGTAGAACGGGGAGATACGCAGTATTTT

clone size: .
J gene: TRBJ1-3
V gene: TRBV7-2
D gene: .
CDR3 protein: CASSLRGEGNTIYF
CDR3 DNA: TGTGCCAGCAGCTTAAGGGGCGAGGGAAACACCATATATTTT